A selection of T cell receptor beta chains follows, all from one sample in a study of blood T cell repertoires in COVID-19. This table comes from immunoSEQ multiplex PCR, and its TCRdb copy is limited to in-frame clones, with some not included. The table shows 150,000 to 200,000 clones, with approximately 90% occurring only once. The material sequenced was peripheral blood. All receptors come from a human donor in a cohort sampled during active COVID-19. Each CDR3 is given with its conserved first and last residue. The D gene is left open where the match is weak. A clone size is listed for some rows: how often the clone was seen (once, few, many), or a class if it is expanded.

d_call j_call v_call clone_size cdr3_length cdr3_aa cdr3_nt
. TRBJ2-7 TRBV5-1 . 14 CASSLDWSSYEQYF TGCGCCAGCAGCCTGGACTGGAGCTCCTACGAGCAGTACTTC
. TRBJ2-7 TRBV5-8 . 14 CASSKQGGVYEQYF TGTGCCAGCAGCAAACAGGGGGGGGTCTACGAGCAGTACTTC
. TRBJ1-5 TRBV19 . 13 CASSIRQNQPQHF TGTGCCAGTAGTATTCGACAGAATCAGCCCCAGCATTTT
TRBD1 TRBJ1-4 TRBV6-5 . 15 CASSTLTGGNEKLFF TGTGCCAGCAGCACATTGACAGGGGGAAATGAAAAACTGTTTTTT
TRBD2 TRBJ2-1 TRBV14 . 13 CASRLAGVVEQFF TGTGCCAGCAGACTAGCGGGAGTAGTTGAGCAGTTCTTC
TRBD2 TRBJ2-7 TRBV6-2/TRBV6-3 once 16 CASSYTGLAGVSEQYF TGTGCCAGCAGTTACACGGGGCTAGCGGGAGTAAGCGAGCAGTACTTC
. TRBJ2-3 TRBV27 . 16 CASSPGRDKSPDTQYF TGTGCCAGCAGCCCAGGCCGAGATAAGTCCCCAGATACGCAGTATTTT
. TRBJ1-1 TRBV19 . 14 CASANSGRVTEAFF TGTGCCAGTGCGAACTCAGGGAGGGTCACTGAAGCTTTCTTT
TRBD2 TRBJ2-1 TRBV4-2 . 17 CASSHPLSGSSYNEQFF TGTGCCAGCAGCCACCCTCTTAGCGGGAGCTCCTACAATGAGCAGTTCTTC
. TRBJ2-3 TRBV6-2/TRBV6-3 . 17 CASSLALGPFSTDTQYF TGTGCCAGCAGCCTAGCACTCGGTCCCTTTAGCACAGATACGCAGTATTTT
. TRBJ2-3 TRBV2 . 15 CASSESGLDTDTQYF TGTGCCAGCAGTGAATCTGGACTCGACACAGATACGCAGTATTTT
TRBD2 TRBJ2-7 TRBV2 . 15 CASSHSGSQLDEQYF TGTGCCAGCAGTCATAGCGGGAGTCAGCTTGACGAGCAGTACTTC
TRBD1 TRBJ2-7 TRBV6-2/TRBV6-3 . 15 CASSYRPQGAGEQYF TGTGCCAGCAGTTACCGTCCTCAGGGGGCGGGAGAGCAGTACTTC
. TRBJ2-7 TRBV14 . 11 CASSQLYEQYF TGTGCCAGCAGCCAACTCTACGAGCAGTACTTC